What follows is one T cell receptor (beta chain) and its context. The record originates from a study of blood T cell repertoires in COVID-19. Study summary: The United States, Italy and Spain were the sources of the acute and convalescent COVID-19 samples. From T cells, B-cell-depleted T cells, or PBMCs came the material, which was cDNA or gDNA.

TCRdb's table, derived via immunoSEQ multiplex PCR, lists solely in-frame clones and lacks some. The sample has 250,000 to 350,000 clones, roughly 86% seen once. The germline V gene has CDR1 SEHNR and CDR2 FQNEAQ (reference sequence). This CDR3 region has 15 residues. V was cut by 4 bases and J by 3 bases, with 16 bases left in between. The source material was peripheral blood. This sequence originates from a woman aged 25 to 39 with COVID-19, enrolled during active disease. The J gene is TRBJ2-7, the V gene TRBV7-9, with D possibly being TRBD2 (6 bases). The CDR3 DNA sequence: TGTGCCAGCAGCTCCCCCCAGATGGGGGGCTACGAGCAGTACTTC. Residues: CASSSPQMGGYEQYF.